What follows describes a single T cell receptor beta chain. This entry belongs to a study of blood T cell repertoires in COVID-19. For the study at large: The analysed material was cDNA or gDNA that came from T cells, B-cell-depleted T cells, or PBMCs.

This CDR3 region has 15 residues. Germline-derived CDR1 and CDR2 are LGHNA and YSLEER. The V end lost 4 bases, the J end lost 8 bases, and 20 bases lay between the germline ends. Authors' data handling: Reference gene primer amplification yielded estimated nucleated cell counts. Some clones are missing from TCRdb's copy, which holds only in-frame ones; the method was immunoSEQ multiplex PCR. For V, J and clone size, that table is used; D and trimming come from the DNA. The top ten clones hold less than 5.5% of a sample with about 140,000 clones, around nine tenths of them seen once. This chain connects TRBV4-3 to TRBJ1-2; a possible D gene is TRBD1 (6 bases). The sequencing input was peripheral blood. This clonotype was obtained from a human donor in a cohort sampled during active COVID-19. The chain's CDR3 is CASSPTRQAVRGYTF. The CDR3 bases are TGCGCCAGCAGCCCAACTAGACAGGCAGTAAGGGGCTACACCTTC.